The 4 T cell receptor beta chains listed next were all sequenced from one sample in a study of cytomegalovirus exposure and HLA in healthy donors. PCR used 60 Vbeta primers and 13 Jbeta primers. Method: immunoSEQ multiplex PCR; TCRdb's copy keeps in-frame clones and lacks some. In the table there are some 60,000 clones, 65% to 85% of which are singletons. The sequencing sample was made of PBMCs. These receptors originate from a male donor in good health and CMV-seronegative.

This chain connects TRBV9 to TRBJ2-5, with 10 bases identical to TRBD1. Germline trimming cut 3 bases from V and 1 base from J; bases unmatched to any gene: 12. Germline CDR1 SGDLS, CDR2 YYNGEE. The CDR3 is 18 residues long. The CDR3 here is CASSERVDRGPSQETQYF. CDR3 bases: TGTGCCAGCAGCGAACGAGTCGACAGGGGGCCTTCCCAAGAGACCCAGTACTTC.

V is TRBV11-1 and J is TRBJ1-1; D unresolved. Trimming shortened V by 5 bases and J by 5 bases, and 12 bases separated the two germline ends. CDR3 size: 13 residues. The germline gives CDR1 SGHAT, CDR2 FQDESV (reference sequence). The CDR3 protein is CASSPDWGTEAFF. Here the CDR3 DNA reads TGTGCCAGCAGCCCGGACTGGGGAACTGAAGCTTTCTTT.

This sequence joins TRBV2 and TRBJ1-4; no clear D. CDR1 and CDR2 (germline): SNHLY, FYNNEI. The length of the CDR3 is 15 residues. V gave up 1 base and J gave up 3 bases, with 9 bases separating them. The CDR3 coding sequence is TGTGCCAGCAGTGAAGTAGTAATAGCTAATGAAAAACTGTTTTTT. Protein sequence: CASSEVVIANEKLFF.

The J gene is TRBJ1-1, the V gene TRBV9; 7 nucleotides agree with TRBD1. The J segment lost 7 bases and the V segment lost 3 bases, leaving 9 bases of the junction unmatched. From germline, CDR1 is SGDLS and CDR2 YYNGEE. The CDR3 is made up of 14 amino acids. The CDR3 DNA is TGTGCCAGCAGCGGGGTGGGGACAGTGCGTGAAGCTTTCTTT. It translates to CASSGVGTVREAFF. Full variable domain (missing parts from reference TRBV9 and TRBJ1-1): DSGVTQTPKHLITATGQRVTLRCSPRSGDLSVYWYQQSLDQGLQFLIQYYNGEERAKGNILERFSAQQFPDLHSELNLSSLELGDSALYFCASSGVGTVREAFFGQGTRLTVV.